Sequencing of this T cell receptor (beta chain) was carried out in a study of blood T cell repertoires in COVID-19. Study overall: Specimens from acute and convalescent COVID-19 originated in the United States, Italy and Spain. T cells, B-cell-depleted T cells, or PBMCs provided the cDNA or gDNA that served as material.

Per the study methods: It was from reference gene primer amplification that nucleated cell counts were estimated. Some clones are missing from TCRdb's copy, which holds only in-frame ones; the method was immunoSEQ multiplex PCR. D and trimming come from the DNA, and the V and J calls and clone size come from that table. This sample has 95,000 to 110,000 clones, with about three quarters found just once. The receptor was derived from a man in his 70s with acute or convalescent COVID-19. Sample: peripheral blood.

The CDR3 bases are TGCGCCAGCAGCTTAACCGGGACAGGGAATGAAAAACTGTTTTTT. This sequence encodes CASSLTGTGNEKLFF. This chain connects TRBV5-1 to TRBJ1-4, with 9 positions matching TRBD1. J was trimmed by 5 bases and V by 2 bases; bases with no gene match: 4. Germline V gene lookup returns CDR1 SGHRS and CDR2 YFSETQ. The CDR3 has 15 residues.